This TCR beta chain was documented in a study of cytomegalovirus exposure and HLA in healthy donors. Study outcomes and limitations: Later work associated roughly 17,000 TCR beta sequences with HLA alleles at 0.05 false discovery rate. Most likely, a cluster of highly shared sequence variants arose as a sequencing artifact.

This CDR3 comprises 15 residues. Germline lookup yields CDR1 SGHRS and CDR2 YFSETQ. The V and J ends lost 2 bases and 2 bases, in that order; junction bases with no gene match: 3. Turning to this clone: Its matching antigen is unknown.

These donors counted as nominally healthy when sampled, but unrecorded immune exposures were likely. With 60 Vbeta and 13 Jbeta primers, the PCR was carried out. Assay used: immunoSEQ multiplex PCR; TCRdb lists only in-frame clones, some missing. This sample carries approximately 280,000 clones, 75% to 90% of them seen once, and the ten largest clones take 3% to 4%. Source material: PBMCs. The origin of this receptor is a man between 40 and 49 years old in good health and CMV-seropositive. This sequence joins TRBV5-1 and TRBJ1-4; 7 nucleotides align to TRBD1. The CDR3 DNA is TGCGCCAGCAGCTTAACAGGGGATACTAATGAAAAACTGTTTTTT. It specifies CASSLTGDTNEKLFF.